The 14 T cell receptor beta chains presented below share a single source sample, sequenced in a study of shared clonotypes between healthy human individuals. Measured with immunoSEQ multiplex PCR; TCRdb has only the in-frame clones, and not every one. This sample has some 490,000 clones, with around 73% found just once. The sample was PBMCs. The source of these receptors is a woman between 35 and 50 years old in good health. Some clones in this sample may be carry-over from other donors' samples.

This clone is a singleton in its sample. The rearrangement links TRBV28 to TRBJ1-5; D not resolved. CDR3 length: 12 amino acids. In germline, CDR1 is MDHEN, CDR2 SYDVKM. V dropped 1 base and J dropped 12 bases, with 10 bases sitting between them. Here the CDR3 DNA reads TGTGCCAGCAGTTTATTTGGGAGGCTCCAGCATTTT. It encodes CASSLFGRLQHF.

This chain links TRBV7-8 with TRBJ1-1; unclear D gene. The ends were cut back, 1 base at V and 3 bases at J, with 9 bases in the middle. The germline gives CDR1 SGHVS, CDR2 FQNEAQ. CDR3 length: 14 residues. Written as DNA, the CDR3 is TGTGCCAGCAGCTTAGACAGTTTGTACACTGAAGCTTTCTTT. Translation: CASSLDSLYTEAFF.

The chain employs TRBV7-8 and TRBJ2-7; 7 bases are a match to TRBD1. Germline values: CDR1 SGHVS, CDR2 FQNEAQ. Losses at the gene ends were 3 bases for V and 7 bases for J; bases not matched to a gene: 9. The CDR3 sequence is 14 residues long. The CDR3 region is CASSLDRLRMEQYF. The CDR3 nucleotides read TGTGCCAGCAGCTTGGACAGGCTAAGGATGGAGCAGTACTTC.

The CDR3 loop is CASSPDRGYNEQFF. The CDR3 DNA is TGTGCCAGCAGCCCGGACAGGGGATACAATGAGCAGTTCTTC. The rearrangement joins TRBV2 to TRBJ2-1; TRBD1 matches at 9 bases. V trimming: 6 bases; J trimming: 4 bases; junction bases outside the gene matches: 4. CDR1 SNHLY and CDR2 FYNNEI come from the germline V gene. The CDR3 extends over 14 amino acids.

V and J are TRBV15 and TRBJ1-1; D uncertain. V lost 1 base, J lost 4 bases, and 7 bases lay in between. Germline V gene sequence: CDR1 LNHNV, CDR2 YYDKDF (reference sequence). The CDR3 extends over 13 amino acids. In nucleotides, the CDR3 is TGTGCCACCAGCAGAGGCCTTGGCACTGAAGCTTTCTTT. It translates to CATSRGLGTEAFF.

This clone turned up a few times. CDR3 amino acids: CASSQDPRVRYGYTF. CDR3 bases: TGCGCCAGCAGCCAAGATCCCAGGGTCCGCTATGGCTACACCTTC. This chain joins TRBV4-1 and TRBJ1-2; D possibly corresponds to TRBD1 (5 bases). Germline assignment: CDR1 MGHRA and CDR2 YSYEKL. The V end was cut by 0 bases, the J end by 4 bases, with 12 bases between. The CDR3 sequence is 15 residues long.

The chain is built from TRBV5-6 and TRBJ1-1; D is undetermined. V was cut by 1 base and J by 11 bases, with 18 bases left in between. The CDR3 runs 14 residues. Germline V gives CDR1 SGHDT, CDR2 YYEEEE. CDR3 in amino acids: CASSLWRGLGGAFF. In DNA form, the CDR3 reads TGTGCCAGCAGCTTGTGGCGAGGGCTAGGTGGGGCTTTCTTT.

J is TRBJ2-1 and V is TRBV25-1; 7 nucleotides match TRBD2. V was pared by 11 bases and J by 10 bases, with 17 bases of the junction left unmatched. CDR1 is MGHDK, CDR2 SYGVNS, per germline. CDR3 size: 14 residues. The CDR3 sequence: CASGEAGEAGEQFF. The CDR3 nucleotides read TGTGCCTCTGGGGAGGCGGGAGAGGCGGGGGAGCAGTTCTTC.

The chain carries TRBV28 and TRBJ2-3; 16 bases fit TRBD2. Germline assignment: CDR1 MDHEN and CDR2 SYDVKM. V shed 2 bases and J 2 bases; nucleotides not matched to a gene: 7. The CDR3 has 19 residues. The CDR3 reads CASSLGGLAGGSPTDTQYF. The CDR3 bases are TGTGCCAGCAGTTTAGGGGGACTAGCGGGAGGGTCCCCCACAGATACGCAGTATTTT.

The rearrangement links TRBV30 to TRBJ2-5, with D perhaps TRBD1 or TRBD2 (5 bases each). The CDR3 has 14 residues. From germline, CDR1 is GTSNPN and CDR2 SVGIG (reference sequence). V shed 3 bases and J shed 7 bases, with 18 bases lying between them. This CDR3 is CAWRSLSFGGTQYF. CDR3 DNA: TGTGCCTGGAGGTCCCTATCCTTTGGGGGGACCCAGTACTTC.

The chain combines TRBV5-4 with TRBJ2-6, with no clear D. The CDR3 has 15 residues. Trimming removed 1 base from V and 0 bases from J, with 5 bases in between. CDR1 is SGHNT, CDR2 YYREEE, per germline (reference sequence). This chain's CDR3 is CASSLFSSGANVLTF. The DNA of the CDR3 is TGTGCCAGCAGCTTGTTTAGCTCTGGGGCCAACGTCCTGACTTTC.

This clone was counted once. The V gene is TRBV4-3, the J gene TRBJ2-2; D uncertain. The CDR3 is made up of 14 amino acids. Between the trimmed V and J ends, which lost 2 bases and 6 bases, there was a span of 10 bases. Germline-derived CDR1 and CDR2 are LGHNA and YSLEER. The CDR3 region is CASSQLALAGELFF. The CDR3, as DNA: TGCGCCAGCAGCCAATTAGCATTGGCCGGGGAGCTGTTTTTT.

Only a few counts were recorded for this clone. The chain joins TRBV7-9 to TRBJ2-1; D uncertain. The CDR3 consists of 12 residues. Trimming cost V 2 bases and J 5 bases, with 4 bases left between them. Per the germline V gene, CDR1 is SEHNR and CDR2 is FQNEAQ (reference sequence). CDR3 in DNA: TGTGCCAGCAGCTTATTAGACAATGAGCAGTTCTTC. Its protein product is CASSLLDNEQFF.

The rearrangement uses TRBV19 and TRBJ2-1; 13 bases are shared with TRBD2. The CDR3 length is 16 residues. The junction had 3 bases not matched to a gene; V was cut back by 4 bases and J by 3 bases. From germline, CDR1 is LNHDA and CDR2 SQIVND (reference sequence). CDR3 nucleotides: TGTGCCAGTAGTAGACTAGCGGGAGGAAACTACAATGAGCAGTTCTTC. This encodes CASSRLAGGNYNEQFF.